This T cell receptor (beta chain) was documented in a study of CD8+CD57+ T cells in acquired aplastic anemia. This CDR3 comprises 14 residues. Per germline, CDR1 SGHTA and CDR2 FQGNSA. V was pared by 5 bases and J by 3 bases, with 14 bases between. This clonotype occurred many times. Before being chosen for sequencing, patients had shown CD8+CD57+ cell expansion by flow cytometry. The TCR beta profiling, which covered VDJ combination and CDR3 sequence, was carried out using genomic DNA as the template. Each CDR3 protein gets one entry after TCRdb re-called the reads with MiXCR. Here the sample spans about half a million distinct CDR3 sequences, around 30% being singletons.

Sample: sorted CD4+, CD8+, or CD8+CD57+ T cells (not recorded which) from PBMCs. This sequence originates from a human donor with aplastic anemia. J is TRBJ2-7 and V is TRBV7-2, with D perhaps TRBD1 (5 bases). This CDR3 reads CASSLHDRDYEQYF. The CDR3 coding sequence is TGTGCCAGCAGCCTTCACGACAGAGACTACGAGCAGTACTTC.